Listed below are T cell receptor beta chains from one sample, sequenced in a study of PD-L1 blockade in urothelial cancer. Profiled with immunoSEQ multiplex PCR; TCRdb holds only in-frame clones, not every one. The repertoire consists of roughly 49,000 clones, with 86% occurring once and the leading ten covering 20% to 25%. The specimen comprised PBMCs, sampled around atezolizumab (anti-PD-L1) treatment. These receptors all stem from a man aged 55 to 70 with urothelial cancer. CDR3s include the opening cysteine and the closing phenylalanine or tryptophan. D genes are given only for firm matches. Only part of the rows carry a size: once, few, many, or a class if the clone is expanded.

CDR3 DNA,CDR3 protein,V gene,D gene,clone size,J gene
TGTGCCAGTATCCTGACAGGGGGCAACACTGAAGCTTTCTTT,CASILTGGNTEAFF,TRBV19,TRBD1,few,TRBJ1-1
TGTGCCAGCACGACAGGGTGGAACTCACCCCTCCACTTT,CASTTGWNSPLHF,TRBV7-2,TRBD1,NA,TRBJ1-6
TGTGCCAGCTCACACCCGGGACTAGCGGGAGTTCGGGAGCAGTTCTTC,CASSHPGLAGVREQFF,TRBV18,TRBD2,NA,TRBJ2-1
TGTGCCAGCAGCCAGGGACTAGTCAATGAGCAGTTCTTC,CASSQGLVNEQFF,TRBV7-2,TRBD2,NA,TRBJ2-1
TGTGCCAGCAGCGTCACTAGCGGTTCCTACAATGAGCAGTTCTTC,CASSVTSGSYNEQFF,TRBV5-6,TRBD2,NA,TRBJ2-1
TGTGCCAGCAGCGTCCGAGGAGCGGGAGTCTACGAGCAGTACTTC,CASSVRGAGVYEQYF,TRBV9,TRBD2,NA,TRBJ2-7
TGTGCCAGCATAGGGGGACAGGAGAATCAGCCCCAGCATTTT,CASIGGQENQPQHF,TRBV28,TRBD1,NA,TRBJ1-5
TGTGCCAGTAACCATCCCTCTTACGAAGAGTGGAATCAGCCCCAGCATTTT,CASNHPSYEEWNQPQHF,TRBV19,NA,NA,TRBJ1-5
TGTGCCTGGAGTGTACAGGATTTTGGCTATGGCTACACCTTC,CAWSVQDFGYGYTF,TRBV30,NA,few,TRBJ1-2
TGCGCCAGCAGACGATTGGGGGGGACTAGCGGGACCTACAATGAGCAGTTCTTC,CASRRLGGTSGTYNEQFF,TRBV5-1,TRBD2,NA,TRBJ2-1
TGTGCCTGGCACAGGGCTGGAAACACCATATATTTT,CAWHRAGNTIYF,TRBV30,NA,NA,TRBJ1-3
TGTGCCAGCAGTAGACTAGCCAGGAACACCGGGGAGCTGTTTTTT,CASSRLARNTGELFF,TRBV28,TRBD2,NA,TRBJ2-2
TGTGCCTGGAGTGCCTCGAGTCGAGGGAGGAACACCGGGGAGCTGTTTTTT,CAWSASSRGRNTGELFF,TRBV30,NA,NA,TRBJ2-2
TGCGCCAGCCGGGAGGCCTCCTACGAGCAGTACTTC,CASREASYEQYF,TRBV4-1,TRBD2,NA,TRBJ2-7
TGTGCCAGCAGCTTAGAACAGGGCTGGGGGACTGAAGCTTTCTTT,CASSLEQGWGTEAFF,TRBV7-9,NA,NA,TRBJ1-1
TGTGCCAGCAGCCCTCTCAGAAACATTCAGTACTTC,CASSPLRNIQYF,TRBV7-2,NA,NA,TRBJ2-4
TGCGCCAGCAGCTTGGGGGGCGGGAGGGTTGGCAATGAGCAGTTCTTC,CASSLGGGRVGNEQFF,TRBV5-1,TRBD2,NA,TRBJ2-1
TGTGCCAGCAGCAGCAGGGGAGGGGAAGAGACCCAGTACTTC,CASSSRGGEETQYF,TRBV6-6,NA,NA,TRBJ2-5